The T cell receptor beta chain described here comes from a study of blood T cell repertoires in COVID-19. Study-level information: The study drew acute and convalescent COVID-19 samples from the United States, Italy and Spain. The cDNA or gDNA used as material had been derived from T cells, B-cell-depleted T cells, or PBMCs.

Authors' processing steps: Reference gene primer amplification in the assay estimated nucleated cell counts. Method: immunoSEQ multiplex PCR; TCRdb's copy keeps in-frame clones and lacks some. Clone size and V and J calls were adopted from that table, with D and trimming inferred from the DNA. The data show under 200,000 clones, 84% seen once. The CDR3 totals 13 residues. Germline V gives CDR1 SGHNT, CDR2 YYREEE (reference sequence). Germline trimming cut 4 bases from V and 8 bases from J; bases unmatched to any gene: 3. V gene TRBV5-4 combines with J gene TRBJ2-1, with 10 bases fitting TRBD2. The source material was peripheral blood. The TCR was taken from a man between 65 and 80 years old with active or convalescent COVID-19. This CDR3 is CASSPGLADEQFF. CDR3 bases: TGTGCCAGCAGCCCCGGACTAGCGGATGAGCAGTTCTTC. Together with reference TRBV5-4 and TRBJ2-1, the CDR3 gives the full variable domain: ETGVTQSPTHLIKTRGQQVTLRCSSQSGHNTVSWYQQALGQGPQFIFQYYREEENGRGNFPPRFSGLQFPNYSSELNVNALELDDSALYLCASSPGLADEQFFGPGTRLTVL.